This TCR beta chain came from a study of shared clonotypes between healthy human individuals. Each subset's genomic DNA was split evenly across several immunoSEQ plates. Repertoires were generated with immunoSEQ multiplex PCR, while TCRdb's copy carries only in-frame clones and drops some. The table shows about 490,000 clones, with around 73% occurring only once. V lost 0 bases, J lost 8 bases, and 12 bases stayed unmatched. This CDR3 contains 17 residues. CDR1 is LNHNV and CDR2 is YYDKDF in the germline V gene (reference sequence). Donors were healthy HIV-negative adults without recently reported acute infections or vaccinations.

The TCR was taken from a woman between 40 and 50 years old in good health. Some clones in this sample may be carry-over from other donors' samples. V is TRBV15 and J is TRBJ1-4; 7 bases agree with TRBD1. The material sequenced was PBMCs. In nucleotides, the CDR3 is TGTGCCACCAGCAGAGAAGGATGGAACAGGGGAGGGGAAAAACTGTTTTTT. Its translation is CATSREGWNRGGEKLFF.